This T cell receptor (beta chain) was captured by sequencing in a study of CD8+ T cells in alopecia areata. CDR1 and CDR2 from the germline V gene are LGHNA and YSLEER. Trimming cost V 0 bases and J 4 bases; bases outside gene matches: 7. There are 16 residues in the CDR3. The treatment is: oral pan-JAK inhibitor, 5-10 mg twice daily. Sequencing relied on a cDNA template that was reverse transcribed from extracted RNA. Here immunoSEQ multiplex PCR was the method, and the copy in TCRdb shows in-frame clones only, minus some. The data hold around 190,000 clones, with just under 65% observed a single time.

The TCR comes from a human donor with alopecia areata. Sequencing was performed on CD4+ T cells sorted from blood, taken around week 47, from a patient treated with tofacitinib. The rearrangement joins TRBV4-3 to TRBJ1-2; 8 positions match TRBD1. This CDR3 is CASSQEIVGTGYGYTF. In DNA, the CDR3 is TGCGCCAGCAGCCAAGAGATAGTCGGGACAGGCTATGGCTACACCTTC.